This TCR beta chain was retrieved from a study of identical twins. It was template switching that added a universal primer site, and there were unique molecular identifiers on the cDNA. TCRdb reprocessed the 5' RACE reads with MiXCR, giving one entry per CDR3 protein. The sample holds fewer than 350,000 distinct CDR3 sequences, more than 6.5% seen once. This clonotype was recorded many times. Its target is unknown. Study conclusions and caveats: Cord blood's abundant beta clonotypes had fewer insertions, unlike memory repertoires. Its conclusions, products of cross-sectional statistical analysis, did not come from following the same donors.

There are 15 residues in the CDR3. Trimming left V 0 bases short and J 4 bases short, with 10 bases between. Germline CDR1 reads LGHDT; CDR2 reads YNNKEL (reference sequence). Separately, the same data were catalogued under a study of yellow fever vaccine responses in identical twins.

Source material: memory (CD45RO+) T cells sorted from blood. This sequence joins TRBV3-1 and TRBJ1-5; a possible D gene is TRBD1 (5 bases). This clonotype originated in a woman between 18 and 29 years old in good health. In DNA form, the CDR3 reads TGTGCCAGCAGCCAAGATCAGGGCAATAATCAGCCCCAGCATTTT. Protein sequence: CASSQDQGNNQPQHF.